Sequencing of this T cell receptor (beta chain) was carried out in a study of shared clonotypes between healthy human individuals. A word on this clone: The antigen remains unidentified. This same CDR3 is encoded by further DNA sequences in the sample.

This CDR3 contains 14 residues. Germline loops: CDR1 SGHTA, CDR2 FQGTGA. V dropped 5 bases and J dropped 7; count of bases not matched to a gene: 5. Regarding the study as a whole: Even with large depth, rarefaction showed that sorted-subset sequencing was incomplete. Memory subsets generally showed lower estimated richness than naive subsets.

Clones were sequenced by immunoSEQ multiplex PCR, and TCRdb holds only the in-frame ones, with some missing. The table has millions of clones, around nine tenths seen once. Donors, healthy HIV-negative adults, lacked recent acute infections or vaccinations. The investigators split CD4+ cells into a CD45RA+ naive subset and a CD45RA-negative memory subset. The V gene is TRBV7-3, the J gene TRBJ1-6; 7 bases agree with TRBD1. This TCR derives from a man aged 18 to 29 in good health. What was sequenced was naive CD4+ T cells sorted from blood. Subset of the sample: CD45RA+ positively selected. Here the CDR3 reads CASSLGTANSPLHF. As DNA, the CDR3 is TGTGCCAGCAGCCTTGGGACAGCAAATTCACCCCTCCACTTT.